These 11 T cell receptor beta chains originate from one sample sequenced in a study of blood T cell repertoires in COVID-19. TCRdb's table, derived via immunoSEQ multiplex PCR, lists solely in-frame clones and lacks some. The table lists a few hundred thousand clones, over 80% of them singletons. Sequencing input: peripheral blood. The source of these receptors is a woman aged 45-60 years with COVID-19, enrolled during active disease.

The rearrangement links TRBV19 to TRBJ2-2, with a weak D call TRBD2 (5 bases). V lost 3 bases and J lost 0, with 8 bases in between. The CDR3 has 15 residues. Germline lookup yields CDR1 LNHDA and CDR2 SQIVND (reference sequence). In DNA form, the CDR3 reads TGTGCCAGTAGTATCTCGGGAACGAACACCGGGGAGCTGTTTTTT. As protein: CASSISGTNTGELFF.

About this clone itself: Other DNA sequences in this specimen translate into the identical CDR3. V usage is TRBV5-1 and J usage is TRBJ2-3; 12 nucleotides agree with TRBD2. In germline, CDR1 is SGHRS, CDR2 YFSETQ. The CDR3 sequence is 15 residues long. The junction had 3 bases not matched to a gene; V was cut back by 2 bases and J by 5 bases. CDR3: CASSLGTSGRDTQYF. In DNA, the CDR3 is TGCGCCAGCAGCTTAGGGACTAGCGGGCGAGATACGCAGTATTTT.

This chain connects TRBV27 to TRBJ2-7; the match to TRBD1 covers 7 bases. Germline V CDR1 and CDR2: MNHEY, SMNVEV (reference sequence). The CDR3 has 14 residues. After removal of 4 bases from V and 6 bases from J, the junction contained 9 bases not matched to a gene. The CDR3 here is CASSSGQHGTEQYF. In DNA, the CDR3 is TGTGCCAGCAGTTCGGGACAGCACGGGACCGAGCAGTACTTC.

The CDR3 loop is CASSRLTGVTGELFF. The CDR3, as DNA: TGCGCCAGCAGCCGATTAACAGGGGTCACCGGGGAGCTGTTTTTT. The chain is built from TRBV4-1 and TRBJ2-2, with 7 bases identical to TRBD1. This CDR3 region has 15 residues. The junction had 6 bases not matched to a gene; V was cut back by 4 bases and J by 4 bases. Germline V gene sequence: CDR1 MGHRA, CDR2 YSYEKL.

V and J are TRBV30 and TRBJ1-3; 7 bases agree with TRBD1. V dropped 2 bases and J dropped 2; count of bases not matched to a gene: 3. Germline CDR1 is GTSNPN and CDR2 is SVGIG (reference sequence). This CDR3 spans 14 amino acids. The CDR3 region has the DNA TGTGCCTGGAGTCCCGGGACAGCTGGAAACACCATATATTTT. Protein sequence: CAWSPGTAGNTIYF.

The CDR3 sequence is CASSSRDRGISYNSPLHF. CDR3 in DNA: TGTGCCAGTAGTTCGCGGGACAGGGGGATTTCCTATAATTCACCCCTCCACTTT. The chain recombines TRBV19 with TRBJ1-6; 11 bases are a match to TRBD1. The germline gives CDR1 LNHDA, CDR2 SQIVND (reference sequence). With V trimmed by 5 bases and J by 1 base, 7 bases remained unmatched. The CDR3 has 18 residues.

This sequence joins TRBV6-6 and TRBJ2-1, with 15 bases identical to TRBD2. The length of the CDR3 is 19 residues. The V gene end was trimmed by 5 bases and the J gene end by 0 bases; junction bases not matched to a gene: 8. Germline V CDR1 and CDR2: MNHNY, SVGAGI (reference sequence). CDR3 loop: CASSRGLAGGMSSYNEQFF. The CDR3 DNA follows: TGTGCCAGCAGTCGCGGACTAGCGGGAGGGATGAGCTCCTACAATGAGCAGTTCTTC.

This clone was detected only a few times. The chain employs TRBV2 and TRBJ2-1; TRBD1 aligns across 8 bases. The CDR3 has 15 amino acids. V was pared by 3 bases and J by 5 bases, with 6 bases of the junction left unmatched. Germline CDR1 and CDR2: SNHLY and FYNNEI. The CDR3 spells CASSDPGGENNEQFF. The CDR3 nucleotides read TGTGCCAGCAGTGACCCAGGGGGCGAGAACAATGAGCAGTTCTTC.

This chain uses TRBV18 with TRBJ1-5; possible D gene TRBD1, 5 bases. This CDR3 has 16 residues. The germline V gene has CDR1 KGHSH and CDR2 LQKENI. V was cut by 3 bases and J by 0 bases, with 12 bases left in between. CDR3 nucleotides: TGTGCCAGCTCACCGACAGCCTTGAATAGCAATCAGCCCCAGCATTTT. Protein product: CASSPTALNSNQPQHF. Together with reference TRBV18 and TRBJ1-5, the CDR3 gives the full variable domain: NAGVMQNPRHLVRRRGQEARLRCSPMKGHSHVYWYRQLPEEGLKFMVYLQKENIIDESGMPKERFSAEFPKEGPSILRIQQVVRGDSAAYFCASSPTALNSNQPQHFGDGTRLSIL.

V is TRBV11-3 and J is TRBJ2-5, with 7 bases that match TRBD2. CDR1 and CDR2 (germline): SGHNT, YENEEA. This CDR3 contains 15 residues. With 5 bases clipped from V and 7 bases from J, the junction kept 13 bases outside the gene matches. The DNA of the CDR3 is TGTGCCAGCAGCCTACTTGATTTGGGCGGGAGGACCCAGTACTTC. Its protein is CASSLLDLGGRTQYF.

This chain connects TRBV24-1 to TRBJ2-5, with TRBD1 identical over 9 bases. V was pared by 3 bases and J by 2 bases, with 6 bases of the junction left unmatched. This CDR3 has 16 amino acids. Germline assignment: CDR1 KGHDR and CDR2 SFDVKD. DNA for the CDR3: TGTGCCACCAGTGATGCCGGGACAGGGAGTCAAGAGACCCAGTACTTC. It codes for CATSDAGTGSQETQYF.